Listed below are T cell receptor beta chains from one sample, sequenced in a study of T cell responses to AZD1222 COVID-19 vaccine. Some clones are missing from TCRdb's copy, which holds only in-frame ones; the method was immunoSEQ multiplex PCR. The sample carries 150,000 or so clones, more than 85% recorded once. Here the sequenced sample was peripheral blood, taken on day 0 of AZD1222 vaccination. The source is an adult in good health. Each CDR3 is given with its conserved first and last residue. The D gene is left open where the match is weak. Clone sizes are given selectively: once, few, many, or a class where the clone is expanded.

j_gene | abundance | v_gene | d_gene | CDR3nt | CDR3aa
TRBJ1-1 | - | TRBV21-1 | - | TGTGCCAGCAGCCTAAAAATCTGGCATACCTTTGAAGCTTTCTTT | CASSLKIWHTFEAFF
TRBJ1-1 | - | TRBV5-6 | - | TGTGCCAGCAGCTTAAAGGGGGTGAACACTGAAGCTTTCTTT | CASSLKGVNTEAFF
TRBJ2-1 | - | TRBV4-3 | - | TGCGCCAGCAGCCAGAACAGGGAGGAGCAGTTCTTC | CASSQNREEQFF
TRBJ1-4 | - | TRBV7-2 | - | TGTGCCAGCCATGGGGATGGGGAAAAACTGTTTTTT | CASHGDGEKLFF
TRBJ1-1 | few | TRBV6-2/TRBV6-3 | TRBD1 | TGTGCCAGCAGTTACATTGTAGGGACAGCGGTAATGAACACTGAAGCTTTCTTT | CASSYIVGTAVMNTEAFF
TRBJ2-7 | - | TRBV4-1 | - | TGCGCCAGCAGCCAAGGGGGGGCCTACGAGCAGTACTTC | CASSQGGAYEQYF
TRBJ2-1 | - | TRBV19 | TRBD2 | TGTGCCAGTACCGCGGGGGGATCGATATACAATGAGCAGTTCTTC | CASTAGGSIYNEQFF
TRBJ1-5 | - | TRBV6-5 | - | TGTGCCAGCCTCTACAGTAGCAATCAGCCCCAGCATTTT | CASLYSSNQPQHF
TRBJ2-7 | - | TRBV5-4 | - | TGTGCCAGCAGTCCCGGTCTCGGCGAGCAGTACTTC | CASSPGLGEQYF
TRBJ2-7 | - | TRBV6-2/TRBV6-3 | - | TGTGCCAGCAGTGGTCCCGACCGGCCCTACGAGCAGTACTTC | CASSGPDRPYEQYF
TRBJ2-6 | - | TRBV7-3 | - | TGTGCCAGCAGCCCCAACTGGTCGGGGGGCTCCACCTCTGGGGCCAACGTCCTGACTTTC | CASSPNWSGGSTSGANVLTF
TRBJ2-2 | - | TRBV5-1 | - | TGCGCCAGCAGCTTGCAAGGGGGGCTACCGAACACCGGGGAGCTGTTTTTT | CASSLQGGLPNTGELFF
TRBJ2-5 | - | TRBV7-2 | - | TGTGCCAGCAGCTTAGGTGGGGGGGCAGAGACCCAGTACTTC | CASSLGGGAETQYF
TRBJ2-3 | - | TRBV7-9 | - | TGTGCCAGCAGCTTAAGCCCCGGGGTTGATACGCAGTATTTT | CASSLSPGVDTQYF
TRBJ2-6 | - | TRBV5-5 | - | TGTGCCAGCAGCTTGATAGGTTCCGGGGCCAACGTCCTGACTTTC | CASSLIGSGANVLTF
TRBJ1-1 | once | TRBV9 | TRBD1 | TGTGCCAGCAGCGCCCGACAGGGGGCAAACACTGAAGCTTTCTTT | CASSARQGANTEAFF
TRBJ1-3 | - | TRBV9 | - | TGTGCCAGCAGCTATGCGGACAGCTCTGGAAACACCATATATTTT | CASSYADSSGNTIYF
TRBJ2-3 | - | TRBV9 | - | TGTGCCAGCAGCGTGATGGATTGGGGCACAGATACGCAGTATTTT | CASSVMDWGTDTQYF
TRBJ1-1 | - | TRBV7-9 | - | TGTGCCAGCAGCTTAGGGCGTCGGGTGGGGACTGAAGCTTTCTTT | CASSLGRRVGTEAFF
TRBJ1-6 | - | TRBV28 | - | TGTGCCAGCAGTTTGAATAGACAGCCTAATTCACCCCTCCACTTT | CASSLNRQPNSPLHF